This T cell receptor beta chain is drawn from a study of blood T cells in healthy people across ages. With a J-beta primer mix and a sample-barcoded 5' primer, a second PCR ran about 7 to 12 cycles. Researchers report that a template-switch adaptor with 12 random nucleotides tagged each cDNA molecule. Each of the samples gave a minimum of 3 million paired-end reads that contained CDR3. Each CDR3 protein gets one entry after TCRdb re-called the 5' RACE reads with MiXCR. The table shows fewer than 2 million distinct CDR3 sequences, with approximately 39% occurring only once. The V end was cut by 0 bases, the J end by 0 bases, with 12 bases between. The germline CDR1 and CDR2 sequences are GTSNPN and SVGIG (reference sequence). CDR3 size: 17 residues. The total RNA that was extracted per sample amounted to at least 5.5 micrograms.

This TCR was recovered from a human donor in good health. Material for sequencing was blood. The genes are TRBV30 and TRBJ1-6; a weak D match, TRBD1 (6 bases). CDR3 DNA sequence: TGTGCCTGGAGTGTACGGGCAGGGGTCTCCTATAATTCACCCCTCCACTTT. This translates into CAWSVRAGVSYNSPLHF.